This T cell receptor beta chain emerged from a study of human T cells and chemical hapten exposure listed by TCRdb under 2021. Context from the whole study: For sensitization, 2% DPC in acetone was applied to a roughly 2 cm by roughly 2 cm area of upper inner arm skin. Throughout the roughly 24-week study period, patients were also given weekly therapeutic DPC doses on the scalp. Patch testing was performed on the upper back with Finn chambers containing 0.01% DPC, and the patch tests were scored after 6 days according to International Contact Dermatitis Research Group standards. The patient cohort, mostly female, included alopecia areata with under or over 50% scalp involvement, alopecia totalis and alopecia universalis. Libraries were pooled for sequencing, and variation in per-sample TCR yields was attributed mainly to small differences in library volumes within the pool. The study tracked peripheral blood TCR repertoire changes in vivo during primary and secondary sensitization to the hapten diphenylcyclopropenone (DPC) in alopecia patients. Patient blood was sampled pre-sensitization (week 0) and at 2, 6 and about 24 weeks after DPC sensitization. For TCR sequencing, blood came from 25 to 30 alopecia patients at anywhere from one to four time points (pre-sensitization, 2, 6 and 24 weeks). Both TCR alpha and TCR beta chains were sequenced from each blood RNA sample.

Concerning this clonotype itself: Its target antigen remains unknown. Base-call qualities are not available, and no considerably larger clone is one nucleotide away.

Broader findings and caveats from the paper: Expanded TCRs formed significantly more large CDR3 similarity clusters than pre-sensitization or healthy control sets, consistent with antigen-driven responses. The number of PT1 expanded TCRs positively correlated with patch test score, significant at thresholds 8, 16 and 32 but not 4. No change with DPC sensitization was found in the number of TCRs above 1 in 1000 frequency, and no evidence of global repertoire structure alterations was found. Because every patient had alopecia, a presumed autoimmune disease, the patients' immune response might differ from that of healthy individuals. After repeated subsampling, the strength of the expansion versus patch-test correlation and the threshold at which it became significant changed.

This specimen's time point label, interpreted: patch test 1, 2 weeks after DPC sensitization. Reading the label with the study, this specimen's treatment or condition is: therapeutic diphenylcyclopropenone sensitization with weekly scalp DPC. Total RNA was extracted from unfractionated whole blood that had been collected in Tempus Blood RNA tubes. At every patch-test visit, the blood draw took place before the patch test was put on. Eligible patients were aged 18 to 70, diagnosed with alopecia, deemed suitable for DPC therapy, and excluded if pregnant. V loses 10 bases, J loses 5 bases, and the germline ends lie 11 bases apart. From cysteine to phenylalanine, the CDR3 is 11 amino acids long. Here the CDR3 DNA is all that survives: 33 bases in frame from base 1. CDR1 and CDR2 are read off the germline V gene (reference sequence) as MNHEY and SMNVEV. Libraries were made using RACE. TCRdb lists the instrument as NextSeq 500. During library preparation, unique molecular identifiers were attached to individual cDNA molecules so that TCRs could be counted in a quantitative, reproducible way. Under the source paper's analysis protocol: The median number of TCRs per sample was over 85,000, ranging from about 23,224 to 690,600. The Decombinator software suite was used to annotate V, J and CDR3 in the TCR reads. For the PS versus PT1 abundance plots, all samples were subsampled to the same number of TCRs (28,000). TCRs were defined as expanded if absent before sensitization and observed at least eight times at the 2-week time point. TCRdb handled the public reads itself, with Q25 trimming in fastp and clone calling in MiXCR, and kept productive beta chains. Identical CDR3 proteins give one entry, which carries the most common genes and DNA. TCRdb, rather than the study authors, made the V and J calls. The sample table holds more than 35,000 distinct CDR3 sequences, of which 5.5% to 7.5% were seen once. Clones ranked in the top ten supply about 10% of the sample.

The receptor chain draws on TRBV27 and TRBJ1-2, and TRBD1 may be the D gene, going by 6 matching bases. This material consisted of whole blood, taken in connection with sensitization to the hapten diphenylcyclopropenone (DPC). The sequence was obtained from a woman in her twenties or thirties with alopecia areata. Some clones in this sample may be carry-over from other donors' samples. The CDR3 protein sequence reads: CATRTVYGYTF. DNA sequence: TGTGCCACCAGGACAGTTTATGGCTACACCTTC.